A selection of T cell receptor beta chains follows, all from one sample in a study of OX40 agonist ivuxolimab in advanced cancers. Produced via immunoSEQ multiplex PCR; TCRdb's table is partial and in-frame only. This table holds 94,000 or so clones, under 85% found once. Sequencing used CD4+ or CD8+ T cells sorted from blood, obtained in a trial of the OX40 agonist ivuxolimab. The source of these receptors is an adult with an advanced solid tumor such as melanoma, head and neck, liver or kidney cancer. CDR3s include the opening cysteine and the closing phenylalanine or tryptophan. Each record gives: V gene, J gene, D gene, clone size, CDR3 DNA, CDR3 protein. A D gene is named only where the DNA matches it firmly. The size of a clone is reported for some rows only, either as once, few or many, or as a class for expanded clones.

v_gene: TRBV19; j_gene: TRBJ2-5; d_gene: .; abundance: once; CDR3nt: TGTGCCAGTAGCCCCATTATTGGGACGAAAGAGACCCAGTACTTC; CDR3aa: CASSPIIGTKETQYF
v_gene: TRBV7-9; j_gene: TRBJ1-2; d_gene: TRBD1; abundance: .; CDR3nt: TGTGCCAGCAGCTTAGGGACAGGGGGCGATGGCTACACCTTC; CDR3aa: CASSLGTGGDGYTF
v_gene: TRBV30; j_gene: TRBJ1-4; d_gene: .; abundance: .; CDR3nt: TGTGCCTGGACCAGGTCCAATGAAAAACTGTTTTTT; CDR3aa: CAWTRSNEKLFF
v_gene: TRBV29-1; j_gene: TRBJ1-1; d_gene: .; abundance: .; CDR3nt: TGCAGCGCCGGCTTGAACACTGAAGCTTTCTTT; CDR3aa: CSAGLNTEAFF
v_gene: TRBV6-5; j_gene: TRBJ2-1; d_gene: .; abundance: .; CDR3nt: TGTGCCAGCAGTTTAGGAGAGGAGATTTACAATGAGCAGTTCTTC; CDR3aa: CASSLGEEIYNEQFF
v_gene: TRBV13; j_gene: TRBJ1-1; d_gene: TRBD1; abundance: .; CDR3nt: TGTGCCAGCAGCTTACCCACAGGGGATACTGAAGCTTTCTTT; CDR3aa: CASSLPTGDTEAFF
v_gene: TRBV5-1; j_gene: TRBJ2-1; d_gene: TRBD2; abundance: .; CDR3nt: TGCGCCAGCAGCGCTCGCGGGGGGCCGGGCAATGAGCAGTTCTTC; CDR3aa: CASSARGGPGNEQFF
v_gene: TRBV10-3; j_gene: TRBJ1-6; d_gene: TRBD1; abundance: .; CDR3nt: TGTGCCATCAGGCAGGGGGCGGATAATAATTCACCCCTCCACTTT; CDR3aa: CAIRQGADNNSPLHF
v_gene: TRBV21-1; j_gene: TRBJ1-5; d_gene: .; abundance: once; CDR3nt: TGTGCCAGCAGCAAAGAACGAGGGGCCCTCAATCAGCCCCAGCATTTT; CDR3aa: CASSKERGALNQPQHF
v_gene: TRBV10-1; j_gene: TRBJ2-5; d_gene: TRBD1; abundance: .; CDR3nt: TGCGCCACCCGGGACAGGGTCTCGGGAGAGACCCAGTACTTC; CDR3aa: CATRDRVSGETQYF
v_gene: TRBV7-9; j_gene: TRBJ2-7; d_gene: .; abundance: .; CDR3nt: TGTGCCAGCAGCTTAGTGGCTAGCTACGAGCAGTACTTC; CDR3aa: CASSLVASYEQYF
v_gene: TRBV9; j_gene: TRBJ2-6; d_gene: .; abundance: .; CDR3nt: TGTGCCAGCAGCGTAGTCGTGTCTGGGGCCAACGTCCTGACTTTC; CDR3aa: CASSVVVSGANVLTF
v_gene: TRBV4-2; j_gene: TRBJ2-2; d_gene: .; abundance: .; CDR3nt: TGTGCCAGCAGCCGCGGGACAATGACCGGGGAGCTGTTTTTT; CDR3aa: CASSRGTMTGELFF
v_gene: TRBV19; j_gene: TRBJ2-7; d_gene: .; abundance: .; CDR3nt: TGTGCCAGTAGTATAGACCTCATCTACGAGCAGTACTTC; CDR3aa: CASSIDLIYEQYF
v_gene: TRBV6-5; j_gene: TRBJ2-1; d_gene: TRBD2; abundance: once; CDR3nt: TGTGCCAGCAGTTCTTCAACTAGCGGGGGGGCCGGTGAGCAGTTCTTC; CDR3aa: CASSSSTSGGAGEQFF
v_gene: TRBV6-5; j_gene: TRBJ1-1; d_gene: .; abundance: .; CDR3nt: TGTGCCAGCAGTGCCGATTCGGCTAGGGTGGCTGAAGCTTTCTTT; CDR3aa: CASSADSARVAEAFF
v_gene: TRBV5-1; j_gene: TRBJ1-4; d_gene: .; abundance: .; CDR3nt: TGCGCCAGCAGCTTCGGTCGGACTAATGAAAAACTGTTTTTT; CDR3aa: CASSFGRTNEKLFF
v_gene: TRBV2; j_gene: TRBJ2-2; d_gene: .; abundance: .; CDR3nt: TGTGCCAGCAGTGATGGGGGGCCCTCCACCGGGGAGCTGTTTTTT; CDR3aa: CASSDGGPSTGELFF
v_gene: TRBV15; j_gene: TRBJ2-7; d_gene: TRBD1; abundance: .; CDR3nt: TGTGCCACCAGGAATCCGGGACAGGGTGACGAGCAGTACTTC; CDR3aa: CATRNPGQGDEQYF
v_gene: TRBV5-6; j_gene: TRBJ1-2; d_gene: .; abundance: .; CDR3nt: TGTGCCAGCGGCCTGGTTGCAAACTATGGCTACACCTTC; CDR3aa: CASGLVANYGYTF
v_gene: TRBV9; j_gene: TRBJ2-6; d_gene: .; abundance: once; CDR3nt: TGTGCCAGCAGCGTAGATGGCGCTGGGGCCAACGTCCTGACTTTC; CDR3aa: CASSVDGAGANVLTF
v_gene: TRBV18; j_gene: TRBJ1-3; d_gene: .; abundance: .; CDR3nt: TGTGCCAGCTCACCACCGGCCACGAGAAACACCATATATTTT; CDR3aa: CASSPPATRNTIYF
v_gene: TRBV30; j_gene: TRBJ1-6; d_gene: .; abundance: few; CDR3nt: TGTGCCTGGCAGGTCGGCGGTCCATCATTTGGCTCACCCCTCCACTTT; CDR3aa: CAWQVGGPSFGSPLHF
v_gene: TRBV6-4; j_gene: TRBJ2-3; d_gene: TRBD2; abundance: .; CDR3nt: TGTGCCAGCAGTGAGCGGACTAGCGGGAGGGCCGGGACAGTCACAGATACGCAGTATTTT; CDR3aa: CASSERTSGRAGTVTDTQYF
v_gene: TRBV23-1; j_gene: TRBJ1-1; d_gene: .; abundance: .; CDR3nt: TGCGCCAGCAGTCAATCAACGTCTGGGACTGAAGCTTTCTTT; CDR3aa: CASSQSTSGTEAFF
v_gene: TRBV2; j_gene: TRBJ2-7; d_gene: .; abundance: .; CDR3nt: TGTGCCAGCAGTGAAGCTCAGATCGAGCAGTACTTC; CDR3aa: CASSEAQIEQYF
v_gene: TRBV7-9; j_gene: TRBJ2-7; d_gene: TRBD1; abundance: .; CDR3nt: TGTGCCGGGGGACAGGGGGCTGGAGAGCAGTACTTC; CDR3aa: CAGGQGAGEQYF
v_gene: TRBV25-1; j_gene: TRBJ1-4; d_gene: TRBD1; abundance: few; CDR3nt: TGTGCCAGCAGTGAATTGGTGAGGCAGGGGGGGACTAATGAAAAACTGTTTTTT; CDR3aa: CASSELVRQGGTNEKLFF
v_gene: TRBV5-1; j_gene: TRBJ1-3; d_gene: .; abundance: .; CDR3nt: TGCGCCAGCACCGCCGACTCCTCTGGAAACACCATATATTTT; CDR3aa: CASTADSSGNTIYF
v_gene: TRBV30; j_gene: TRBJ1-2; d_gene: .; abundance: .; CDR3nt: TGTGCCTGGAGTGTAACCCCACATCATGGCTACACCTTC; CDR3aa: CAWSVTPHHGYTF
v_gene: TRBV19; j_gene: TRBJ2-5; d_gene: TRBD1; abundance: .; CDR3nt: TGTGCCAGTAGTAATCGGGACAGGGGCCTTCAAGAGACCCAGTACTTC; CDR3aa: CASSNRDRGLQETQYF
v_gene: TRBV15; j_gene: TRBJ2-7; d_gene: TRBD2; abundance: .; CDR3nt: TGTGCCACCAGCAGAGTTGCGGGAGAGGCCTACGAGCAGTACTTC; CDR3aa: CATSRVAGEAYEQYF
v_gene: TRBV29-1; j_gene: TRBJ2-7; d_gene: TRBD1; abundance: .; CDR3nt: TGCAGCGTTGAAACGGGGGACAGGTACGAGCAGTACTTC; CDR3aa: CSVETGDRYEQYF
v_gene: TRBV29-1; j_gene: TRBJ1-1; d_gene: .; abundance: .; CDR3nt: TGCAGCGTTGAAGTTGGGACTCAGAACACTGAAGCTTTCTTT; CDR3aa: CSVEVGTQNTEAFF
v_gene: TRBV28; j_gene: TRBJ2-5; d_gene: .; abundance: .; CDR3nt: TGTGCCAGCTCTATGGGGCCGACAGGAGACCAAGAGACCCAGTACTTC; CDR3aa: CASSMGPTGDQETQYF
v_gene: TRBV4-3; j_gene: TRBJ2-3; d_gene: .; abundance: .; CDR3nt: TGCGCCAGCAGCCAAGACAGGGGAGCCCCAGATACGCAGTATTTT; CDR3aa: CASSQDRGAPDTQYF
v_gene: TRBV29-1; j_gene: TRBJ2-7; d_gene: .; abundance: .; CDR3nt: TGCAGCGTTGAATTAGGGACCTACGAGCAGTACTTC; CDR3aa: CSVELGTYEQYF
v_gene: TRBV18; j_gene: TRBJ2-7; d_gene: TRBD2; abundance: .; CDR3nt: TGTGCCAGCTCAGGGACTAGCGGGACGGCGGGGGAGCAGTACTTC; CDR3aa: CASSGTSGTAGEQYF
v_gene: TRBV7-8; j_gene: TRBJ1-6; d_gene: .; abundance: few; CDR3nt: TGTGCCAGCAGCTTGGGGTATAATTCACCCCTCCACTTT; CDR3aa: CASSLGYNSPLHF
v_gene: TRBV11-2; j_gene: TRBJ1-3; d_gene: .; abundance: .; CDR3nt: TGTGCCAGCAGCTTAGCTGATCTTGGAAACACCATATATTTT; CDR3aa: CASSLADLGNTIYF